This T cell receptor (beta chain) appears in the sequencing data of a study of shared clonotypes between healthy human individuals. This clone was detected only once. TCRdb's table, derived via immunoSEQ multiplex PCR, lists solely in-frame clones and lacks some. The top ten hold 9.5% to 15% of the sample, which has roughly 500,000 clones, roughly 80% seen once. The germline V gene has CDR1 KGHSH and CDR2 LQKENI. The CDR3 runs to 13 residues. V was clipped by 2 bases and J by 6 bases; unmatched bases: 3. Input material: PBMCs. This chain joins TRBV18 and TRBJ2-7; 8 bases agree with TRBD2. The source of this sequence is a woman in her thirties or forties in good health. Some clones in this sample may be carry-over from other donors' samples. CDR3 sequence (DNA): TGTGCCAGCTCACCAAGCGGGAGCGGCGAGCAGTACTTC. The encoded protein is CASSPSGSGEQYF.